The entry that follows covers one TCR beta chain sequence. Its specificity is unknown. The sample originates from a study of shared clonotypes between healthy human individuals. Overall study findings and caveats: With few donors, the genetic and exposure-history diversity represented was limited. Sampling covered blood only; tissue repertoires likely differ.

Assay runs were performed at deep level. The authors ran unsorted PBMC replicate PCRs on about 300 ng DNA, about 31,000 T cell genomes. Libraries were prepared by immunoSEQ multiplex PCR; TCRdb keeps only in-frame clonotypes and omits some of them. This table has 450,000 or so clones, over 60% appearing once. The CDR3 length is 16 residues. Trimming at V came to 0 bases and at J to 2 bases, leaving 5 bases not matched to a gene. Germline lookup yields CDR1 MNHEY and CDR2 SVGAGI. The rearrangement links TRBV6-5 to TRBJ2-7; the match to TRBD1 covers 9 bases. This sequence originates from a woman aged 40 to 49 in good health. Some clones in this sample may be carry-over from other donors' samples. Sample: PBMCs. CDR3 in amino acids: CASSYSRDRVTYEQYF. The CDR3 coding sequence is TGTGCCAGCAGTTACTCCCGGGACAGGGTGACCTACGAGCAGTACTTC.